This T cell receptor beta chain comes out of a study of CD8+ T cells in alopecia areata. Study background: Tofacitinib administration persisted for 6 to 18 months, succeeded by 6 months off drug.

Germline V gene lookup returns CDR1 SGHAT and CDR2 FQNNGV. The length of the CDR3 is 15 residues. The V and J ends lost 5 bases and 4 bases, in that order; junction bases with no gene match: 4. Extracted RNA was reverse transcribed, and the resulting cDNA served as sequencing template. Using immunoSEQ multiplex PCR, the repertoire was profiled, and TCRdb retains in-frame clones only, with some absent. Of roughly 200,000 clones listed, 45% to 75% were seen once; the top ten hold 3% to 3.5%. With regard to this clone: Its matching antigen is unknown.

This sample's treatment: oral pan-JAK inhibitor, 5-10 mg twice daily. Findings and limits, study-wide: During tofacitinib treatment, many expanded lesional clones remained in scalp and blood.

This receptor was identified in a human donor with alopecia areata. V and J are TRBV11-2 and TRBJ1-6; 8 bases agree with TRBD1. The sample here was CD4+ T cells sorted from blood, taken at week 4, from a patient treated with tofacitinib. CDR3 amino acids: CASSIGTGYNSPLHF. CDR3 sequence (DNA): TGTGCCAGCAGCATCGGGACAGGTTATAATTCACCCCTCCACTTT.